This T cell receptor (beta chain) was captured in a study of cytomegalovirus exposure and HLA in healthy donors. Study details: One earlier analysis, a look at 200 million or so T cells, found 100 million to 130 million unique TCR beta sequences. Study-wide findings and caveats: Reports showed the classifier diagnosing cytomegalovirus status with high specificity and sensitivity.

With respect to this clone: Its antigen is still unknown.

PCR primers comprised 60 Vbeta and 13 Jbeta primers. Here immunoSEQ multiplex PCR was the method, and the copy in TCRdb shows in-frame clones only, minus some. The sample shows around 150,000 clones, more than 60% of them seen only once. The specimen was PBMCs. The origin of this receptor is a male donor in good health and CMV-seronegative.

The CDR3 region has the DNA TGCGCCAGCAGCTTGGTGGACAGGGAGAGCACTGAAGCTTTCTTT. Translated: CASSLVDRESTEAFF. This sequence joins TRBV5-1 and TRBJ1-1; 8 bases fit TRBD1. Germline CDR1 SGHRS, CDR2 YFSETQ. Unmatched junction bases numbered 5, after V lost 0 bases and J lost 4 bases. The CDR3 runs to 15 residues.